These T cell receptor beta chains were read from a single sample in a study of a mutant IDH1 vaccine in newly diagnosed glioma. Profiled with immunoSEQ multiplex PCR; TCRdb holds only in-frame clones, not every one. Of around 37,000 clones listed, 92% are singletons. The source material was PBMCs, sampled from a glioma patient treated with radiotherapy, temozolomide or both. The receptor source for this set is a man between 18 and 35 years old with glioma. Each CDR3 is given with its conserved first and last residue. The order of the fields is J gene, V gene, D gene, clone size, CDR3 protein, CDR3 DNA. A D gene is named only where the DNA matches it firmly. Where a row states a size, it is once, few, many or the class of an expanded clone; other rows omit it.

J gene: TRBJ2-7; V gene: TRBV6-5; D gene: .; clone size: .; CDR3 protein: CASAASTYEQYF; CDR3 DNA: TGTGCCAGCGCGGCATCAACCTACGAGCAGTACTTC
J gene: TRBJ1-1; V gene: TRBV7-9; D gene: TRBD1; clone size: .; CDR3 protein: CASSSRQGGTEAFF; CDR3 DNA: TGTGCCAGCAGCTCGAGACAGGGTGGCACTGAAGCTTTCTTT
J gene: TRBJ1-2; V gene: TRBV5-4; D gene: .; clone size: .; CDR3 protein: CASSFGLGGGYTF; CDR3 DNA: TGTGCCAGCAGCTTTGGTCTCGGGGGAGGCTACACCTTC
J gene: TRBJ1-2; V gene: TRBV29-1; D gene: .; clone size: .; CDR3 protein: CSVEEGMAF; CDR3 DNA: TGCAGCGTTGAAGAGGGTATGGCCTTC
J gene: TRBJ1-1; V gene: TRBV6-5; D gene: .; clone size: .; CDR3 protein: CASSYSEQLNTEAFF; CDR3 DNA: TGTGCCAGCAGTTACTCAGAACAGCTGAACACTGAAGCTTTCTTT
J gene: TRBJ2-2; V gene: TRBV7-6; D gene: TRBD2; clone size: .; CDR3 protein: CASKTAGVSTGELFF; CDR3 DNA: TGTGCCAGCAAAACAGCGGGAGTAAGCACCGGGGAGCTGTTTTTT
J gene: TRBJ2-2; V gene: TRBV19; D gene: TRBD2; clone size: once; CDR3 protein: CASSMRRELVTGELFF; CDR3 DNA: TGTGCCAGTAGTATGAGGCGGGAGTTGGTCACCGGGGAGCTGTTTTTT
J gene: TRBJ2-7; V gene: TRBV11-2; D gene: .; clone size: .; CDR3 protein: CASSRSGSSYEQYF; CDR3 DNA: TGTGCCAGCAGCCGGTCAGGAAGCTCCTACGAGCAGTACTTC
J gene: TRBJ1-1; V gene: TRBV7-9; D gene: TRBD1; clone size: .; CDR3 protein: CASSRRGQVRAFF; CDR3 DNA: TGTGCCAGCAGCCGCAGGGGGCAAGTACGAGCTTTCTTT
J gene: TRBJ2-7; V gene: TRBV25-1; D gene: .; clone size: once; CDR3 protein: CASRTGYEQYF; CDR3 DNA: TGTGCCAGCAGAACAGGTTACGAGCAGTACTTC
J gene: TRBJ1-2; V gene: TRBV2; D gene: TRBD1; clone size: .; CDR3 protein: CASSEQGANYGYTF; CDR3 DNA: TGTGCCAGCAGTGAACAGGGGGCAAACTATGGCTACACCTTC
J gene: TRBJ1-3; V gene: TRBV14; D gene: .; clone size: .; CDR3 protein: CASSQETIFGGRSSGNTIYF; CDR3 DNA: TGTGCCAGCAGCCAAGAAACGATCTTCGGGGGTAGGTCCTCTGGAAACACCATATATTTT
J gene: TRBJ1-5; V gene: TRBV19; D gene: .; clone size: .; CDR3 protein: CASSPLGYSNQPQHF; CDR3 DNA: TGTGCCAGTAGTCCGCTGGGGTATAGCAATCAGCCCCAGCATTTT
J gene: TRBJ1-1; V gene: TRBV5-4; D gene: .; clone size: .; CDR3 protein: CASSPAGGANTEAFF; CDR3 DNA: TGTGCCAGCAGCCCTGCCGGGGGGGCGAACACTGAAGCTTTCTTT